These T cell receptor beta chains were read from a single sample in a study of a mutant IDH1 vaccine in newly diagnosed glioma. Which antigens these TCRs recognize remains unknown. Measured with immunoSEQ multiplex PCR; TCRdb has only the in-frame clones, and not every one. The sample lists 60,000 or so clones, around nine tenths occurring once. The sample in question was PBMCs, obtained from a glioma patient whose treatment included an IDH1 peptide vaccine. Receptors were obtained from a man aged 35-49 years with glioma. The CDR3 runs from the conserved cysteine through the conserved F or W. The order of the fields is clone size, D gene, V gene, J gene, CDR3 protein, CDR3 DNA. D genes are given only for firm matches. Clone size is not always given. Where it is, it says once, few, many or a class for expanded clones.

once	TRBD2	TRBV29-1	TRBJ2-1	CSVDRAGWDTGLAAYNEQFF	TGCAGCGTTGATCGCGCAGGGTGGGACACGGGACTAGCGGCCTACAATGAGCAGTTCTTC
.	TRBD1	TRBV6-1	TRBJ2-3	CASSEGQGKTDTQYF	TGTGCCAGCAGTGAAGGACAGGGGAAGACAGATACGCAGTATTTT
.	.	TRBV5-1	TRBJ1-6	CASSLAGSSPLHF	TGCGCCAGCAGCTTGGCCGGCTCCTCACCCCTCCACTTT
.	TRBD1	TRBV29-1	TRBJ1-5	CSVRTGLDQPQHF	TGCAGCGTTCGGACAGGGCTCGATCAGCCCCAGCATTTT
.	.	TRBV28	TRBJ1-4	CASSLNRARSEKLFF	TGTGCCAGCAGCCTTAACAGGGCACGGAGTGAAAAACTGTTTTTT
.	.	TRBV4-1	TRBJ1-5	CASSQGRNQPQHF	TGCGCCAGCAGCCAAGGTAGGAATCAGCCCCAGCATTTT
.	TRBD2	TRBV5-6	TRBJ2-5	CASSTGLAGQETQYF	TGTGCCAGCAGCACCGGACTAGCGGGACAAGAGACCCAGTACTTC
.	.	TRBV28	TRBJ1-5	CASSSPHQPQHF	TGTGCCAGCAGTAGCCCACATCAGCCCCAGCATTTT
.	TRBD1	TRBV7-2	TRBJ2-1	CASSLQGQAHNEQFF	TGTGCCAGCAGCTTACAGGGACAGGCACACAATGAGCAGTTCTTC
.	.	TRBV14	TRBJ1-2	CASSQEKTGGGYGYTF	TGTGCCAGCAGCCAAGAAAAAACGGGAGGGGGCTATGGCTACACCTTC
.	TRBD1	TRBV7-2	TRBJ2-2	CASSPFGQGAAAGELFF	TGTGCCAGCAGCCCGTTTGGACAGGGGGCAGCGGCCGGGGAGCTGTTTTTT
.	.	TRBV9	TRBJ2-5	CASSVGPNQETQYF	TGTGCCAGCAGCGTAGGGCCTAATCAAGAGACCCAGTACTTC
.	.	TRBV28	TRBJ1-1	CASRRPRSGRGEAFF	TGTGCCAGCAGGAGACCCCGATCGGGCAGGGGCGAAGCTTTCTTT
.	TRBD2	TRBV5-1	TRBJ2-7	CASSLASGFPYEQYF	TGCGCCAGCAGCTTGGCTAGCGGGTTTCCCTACGAGCAGTACTTC
.	.	TRBV30	TRBJ1-6	CAWSEGTPNSPLHF	TGTGCCTGGAGTGAAGGGACCCCCAATTCACCCCTCCACTTT
.	TRBD2	TRBV6-5	TRBJ2-2	CASSYGSGMAGELFF	TGTGCCAGCAGTTACGGTAGCGGGATGGCCGGGGAGCTGTTTTTT
.	.	TRBV11-2	TRBJ1-5	CASSFAGSNQPQHF	TGTGCCAGCAGCTTCGCAGGGAGCAATCAGCCCCAGCATTTT
once	TRBD2	TRBV27	TRBJ2-1	CASSPGTSGGYNEQFF	TGTGCCAGCAGTCCCGGGACTAGCGGGGGATACAATGAGCAGTTCTTC
.	TRBD1	TRBV4-1	TRBJ2-2	CASRYRGPTGELFF	TGCGCCAGCAGGTACAGGGGACCCACCGGGGAGCTGTTTTTT
.	TRBD1	TRBV18	TRBJ2-3	CASSGGSGTGGTDTQYF	TGTGCCAGCTCCGGGGGCTCCGGGACAGGGGGTACAGATACGCAGTATTTT
few	.	TRBV30	TRBJ1-1	CAWVRTGRVEAFF	TGTGCCTGGGTCAGAACGGGCCGCGTTGAAGCTTTCTTT
once	.	TRBV18	TRBJ2-3	CASSPSLGVDTQYF	TGTGCCAGCTCACCTTCCTTGGGGGTGGATACGCAGTATTTT
.	.	TRBV18	TRBJ1-1	CASSPQVGSNTEAFF	TGTGCCAGCTCACCGCAGGTGGGGTCGAACACTGAAGCTTTCTTT
.	TRBD2	TRBV13	TRBJ2-7	CASSPITSGRAPEQYF	TGTGCCAGCAGCCCCATCACTAGCGGGAGGGCCCCCGAGCAGTACTTC
.	.	TRBV27	TRBJ1-1	CASSLRRTDEAFF	TGTGCCAGCAGTTTGCGTAGGACGGATGAAGCTTTCTTT
few	.	TRBV5-1	TRBJ1-2	CAGGPYKPFYGYTF	TGCGCCGGCGGGCCCTATAAACCTTTCTATGGCTACACCTTC
.	TRBD1	TRBV19	TRBJ1-1	CASNRDRVGSAEAFF	TGTGCCAGTAATAGGGACAGGGTGGGTTCCGCTGAAGCTTTCTTT
.	.	TRBV5-1	TRBJ2-1	CASSLEVGTGNEQFF	TGCGCCAGCAGCTTGGAAGTTGGTACGGGGAATGAGCAGTTCTTC
.	TRBD1	TRBV28	TRBJ1-5	CASTPRGRNQPQHF	TGTGCCAGCACCCCCAGGGGGCGCAATCAGCCCCAGCATTTT
.	TRBD2	TRBV11-2	TRBJ2-3	CASSLLAGSRFTTDTQYF	TGTGCCAGCAGCTTACTAGCGGGATCCCGGTTTACCACAGATACGCAGTATTTT
.	.	TRBV7-2	TRBJ2-3	CASSLGTIHTDTQYF	TGTGCCAGCAGCTTAGGGACTATTCACACAGATACGCAGTATTTT
.	TRBD1	TRBV4-3	TRBJ2-7	CASSQDRQGAFYEQYF	TGCGCCAGCAGCCAAGATCGTCAGGGGGCTTTCTACGAGCAGTACTTC
once	.	TRBV5-5	TRBJ1-1	CASSLEIGFNTEAFF	TGTGCCAGCAGCTTGGAAATAGGCTTTAACACTGAAGCTTTCTTT
.	TRBD1	TRBV5-6	TRBJ1-4	CASKQGTNEKLFF	TGTGCCAGCAAACAGGGGACTAATGAAAAACTGTTTTTT
.	.	TRBV25-1	TRBJ1-1	CASRAFGGFMNTEAFF	TGTGCCAGCAGGGCCTTCGGGGGTTTCATGAACACTGAAGCTTTCTTT
.	.	TRBV28	TRBJ1-2	CASSPPPGGRGYTF	TGTGCCAGCAGTCCCCCCCCCGGCGGCCGGGGCTACACCTTC
.	TRBD2	TRBV19	TRBJ2-1	CASSILTSGNYNEQFF	TGTGCCAGTAGTATCCTGACTAGCGGGAACTACAATGAGCAGTTCTTC
once	.	TRBV28	TRBJ1-5	CASSLYGGGGNQPQHF	TGTGCCAGCAGTTTATATGGGGGAGGGGGGAATCAGCCCCAGCATTTT
.	.	TRBV28	TRBJ1-1	CASGTGGHTEAFF	TGTGCCAGCGGTACCGGGGGTCACACTGAAGCTTTCTTT
.	.	TRBV27	TRBJ2-5	CASSFSFQETQYF	TGTGCCAGCAGTTTCAGTTTTCAAGAGACCCAGTACTTC
.	.	TRBV9	TRBJ2-1	CASSPQGYYNEQFF	TGTGCCAGCAGCCCCCAGGGTTATTACAATGAGCAGTTCTTC
.	.	TRBV19	TRBJ1-1	CASSWEANTEAFF	TGTGCCAGTAGTTGGGAAGCGAACACTGAAGCTTTCTTT
.	.	TRBV19	TRBJ1-1	CASSMEVSRYSANTEAFF	TGTGCCAGTAGTATGGAGGTCTCCCGTTATAGCGCGAACACTGAAGCTTTCTTT
.	.	TRBV10-3	TRBJ2-1	CAISEGEGGPYNEQFF	TGTGCCATCAGTGAGGGAGAAGGAGGGCCGTACAATGAGCAGTTCTTC
.	.	TRBV15	TRBJ1-5	CATSRGSYNQPQHF	TGTGCCACCAGCAGAGGTAGTTACAATCAGCCCCAGCATTTT
.	.	TRBV6-5	TRBJ2-5	CASWEIKETQYF	TGTGCCAGCTGGGAGATTAAAGAGACCCAGTACTTC
.	.	TRBV21-1	TRBJ1-1	CASSKEQGACTEAFF	TGTGCCAGCAGCAAAGAACAGGGGGCCTGCACTGAAGCTTTCTTT
once	.	TRBV23-1	TRBJ1-1	CASSQSGSAGDTEAFF	TGCGCCAGCAGTCAATCGGGGTCAGCTGGGGACACTGAAGCTTTCTTT
medium-sized	.	TRBV5-1	TRBJ1-1	CASSLAPNTEAFF	TGCGCCAGCAGCTTGGCCCCGAACACTGAAGCTTTCTTT
.	.	TRBV4-3	TRBJ2-7	CASSQLEGYEQYF	TGCGCCAGCAGCCAATTGGAAGGCTACGAGCAGTACTTC
.	TRBD1	TRBV7-9	TRBJ1-2	CASTLNGDRGLYGYTF	TGTGCCAGCACCCTTAACGGGGACAGGGGCCTCTATGGCTACACCTTC
.	.	TRBV11-3	TRBJ1-1	CASSLNSLNTEAFF	TGTGCCAGCAGCTTAAACAGCCTGAACACTGAAGCTTTCTTT
few	TRBD2	TRBV6-4	TRBJ2-3	CASSPSGGTDTQYF	TGTGCCAGCTCCCCTAGCGGGGGCACAGATACGCAGTATTTT
.	.	TRBV28	TRBJ2-2	CASSLRGFTGELFF	TGTGCCAGCAGTTTACGGGGGTTCACCGGGGAGCTGTTTTTT
.	.	TRBV14	TRBJ1-1	CASSRTQFLMNTEAFF	TGTGCCAGCAGCCGGACCCAGTTCTTGATGAACACTGAAGCTTTCTTT
.	TRBD1	TRBV7-3	TRBJ2-5	CASSSGTGGWETQYF	TGTGCCAGCAGCTCAGGGACAGGGGGTTGGGAGACCCAGTACTTC